Shown below are 11 T cell receptor beta chains from a single sample sequenced in a study of CD8 T cells in ankylosing spondylitis. TCRdb itself ran the 5' RACE reads through MiXCR, one entry per CDR3 protein. The table has some 200,000 distinct CDR3 sequences, roughly 25% seen once. The sequencing input was blood, either unsorted or a sorted T cell fraction (not recorded which). These receptors were taken from a male donor with ankylosing spondylitis or in good health (not recorded which).

This clonotype occurred many times. The rearrangement links TRBV5-1 to TRBJ1-4; D is ambiguous. V was pared by 2 bases and J by 0 bases, with 8 bases between. This CDR3 contains 15 residues. CDR1 and CDR2 (germline): SGHRS, YFSETQ. The CDR3 DNA reads as TGCGCCAGCAGCTTAAGTGGGTCAACTAATGAAAAACTGTTTTTT. Translated, it gives CASSLSGSTNEKLFF.

With regard to this clonotype: A single base separates this from a much larger clone, so it may be a read error. This chain joins TRBV20-1 and TRBJ1-6; 7 bases match TRBD1. Germline V gene sequence: CDR1 DFQATT, CDR2 SNEGSKA (reference sequence). The CDR3 extends over 15 amino acids. The CDR3 spells CSATSGDRRNSPLPF. The CDR3 coding sequence is TGCAGTGCTACCAGTGGGGACAGACGGAATTCACCCCTCCCCTTT.

The rearrangement joins TRBV29-1 to TRBJ2-3, with TRBD2 matching 8 bases. The V and J ends lost 6 bases and 2 bases, in that order; junction bases with no gene match: 7. Germline CDR1 is SQVTM and CDR2 is ANQGSEA. This CDR3 is 14 amino acids long. This CDR3 reads CSVKSGSSTDTQYF. The CDR3 DNA reads TGCAGCGTCAAAAGCGGGAGCTCCACAGATACGCAGTATTTT.

CDR3 amino acids: CASSFWRDLIPGELFF. The CDR3, as DNA: TGTGCCAGCAGCTTTTGGAGGGATTTGATCCCCGGGGAGCTGTTTTTT. The V and J genes are TRBV11-2 and TRBJ2-2; weak D call: TRBD2 (6 bases). This CDR3 contains 16 residues. Germline assignment: CDR1 SGHAT and CDR2 FQNNGV. V lost 3 bases to trimming and J lost 6 bases, with 17 bases between them.

This clonotype has more than one count but fewer than ten. CDR3 nucleotide sequence: TGTGCCAGCAGGCGGACTAGCGGGAGAGAGACCCAGTACTTC. Its protein is CASRRTSGRETQYF. This chain joins TRBV12-3 or TRBV12-4 and TRBJ2-5; 13 nucleotides align to TRBD2. V lost 6 bases to trimming and J lost 4 bases; unmatched junction nucleotides: 2. This CDR3 is built from 14 residues.

This clonotype was seen repeatedly, ten times or more. V and J are TRBV10-3 and TRBJ2-6; D is unresolved. Germline CDR1 is ENHRY and CDR2 is SYGVKD. The CDR3 covers 14 residues. Trimming pared 6 bases from V and 0 bases from J, leaving 6 bases between. Here the CDR3 DNA reads TGTGCCATCAGATTAAGCTCTGGGGCCAACGTCCTGACTTTC. It specifies CAIRLSSGANVLTF.

J is TRBJ2-7 and V is TRBV29-1; D gene ambiguous. The CDR3 extends over 10 amino acids. V was pared by 3 bases and J by 6 bases, with 6 bases between. CDR1 and CDR2 from the germline V gene are SQVTM and ANQGSEA. The CDR3 region has the DNA TGCAGCGTTGAGGTGGGCGAGCAGTACTTC. Its translation is CSVEVGEQYF.

The J gene is TRBJ1-5, the V gene TRBV6-1; no firm D call. Germline V lookup: CDR1 MNHNS, CDR2 SASEGT. The CDR3 totals 13 residues. V lost 3 bases and J lost 0, with 3 bases in between. The CDR3 region has the DNA TGTGCCAGCAGTGATACTAGCAATCAGCCCCAGCATTTT. Translation gives CASSDTSNQPQHF.

The chain recombines TRBV7-9 with TRBJ1-2; a possible D gene is TRBD1 (6 bases). The length of the CDR3 is 16 residues. V was trimmed by 0 bases and J by 7 bases, leaving 18 bases between them. CDR1 is SEHNR, CDR2 FQNEAQ, per germline (reference sequence). The CDR3 DNA sequence: TGTGCCAGCAGCTTAGCATCACAGGGAGGCGGACGTGGCTACACCTTC. Protein: CASSLASQGGGRGYTF.

The V and J genes are TRBV6-4 and TRBJ2-2; D gene uncertain. Germline CDR1 MRHNA, CDR2 SNTAGT. The V and J ends lost 5 bases and 7 bases respectively, with 11 bases between them. CDR3 length equals 13 residues. CDR3 region: CASSTTPGGELFF. CDR3 nucleotide sequence: TGTGCCAGCAGTACTACTCCGGGCGGGGAGCTGTTTTTT.

This clonotype was seen many times. The chain links TRBV29-1 to TRBJ1-2; possibly TRBD1 for D (6 bases). Germline V CDR1 and CDR2: SQVTM, ANQGSEA. V was trimmed by 1 base and J by 6 bases, leaving 12 bases between them. The CDR3 loop spans 13 amino acids. The CDR3 here is CSVEARGRDGYTF. The CDR3 DNA follows: TGCAGCGTTGAAGCCAGGGGTCGGGATGGCTACACCTTC.